A selection of T cell receptor beta chains follows, all from one sample in a study of shared clonotypes between healthy human individuals. Clones were read by immunoSEQ multiplex PCR, and TCRdb kept only the in-frame ones, dropping some. The sample holds millions of clones, 85% to 95% seen once. The sequenced sample consisted of naive CD4+ T cells sorted from blood. These receptors originate from a man between 18 and 29 years old in good health. The conserved cysteine and the conserved F or W are not part of the CDR3 here. The order of the fields is J gene, V gene, clone size, CDR3 protein. Size is stated for part of the rows, as once, few or many counts, or as a class when the clone is expanded.

j_call: TRBJ2-5
v_call: TRBV7-9
clone_size: .
cdr3_aa: ASSLEPPGPQY

j_call: TRBJ2-3
v_call: TRBV10-2
clone_size: .
cdr3_aa: ASGLAGGRTDTQY

j_call: TRBJ2-1
v_call: TRBV9
clone_size: .
cdr3_aa: ASSDAGELAGGHNEQF

j_call: TRBJ2-3
v_call: TRBV28
clone_size: .
cdr3_aa: ASRFAAGSRDTQY

j_call: TRBJ1-6
v_call: TRBV5-1
clone_size: once
cdr3_aa: ASTLWDAQNSPLH

j_call: TRBJ2-1
v_call: TRBV5-6
clone_size: .
cdr3_aa: ASSLKGLGYNEQF

j_call: TRBJ2-3
v_call: TRBV30
clone_size: .
cdr3_aa: AWSVFGASTDTQY

j_call: TRBJ2-1
v_call: TRBV6-6
clone_size: once
cdr3_aa: ASREGLAVSEQF

j_call: TRBJ1-4
v_call: TRBV30
clone_size: .
cdr3_aa: AWSVSPHEKLF

j_call: TRBJ1-1
v_call: TRBV5-1
clone_size: .
cdr3_aa: ASTRDPMNTEAF

j_call: TRBJ2-1
v_call: TRBV7-3
clone_size: .
cdr3_aa: ASSFFRGPYNEQF

j_call: TRBJ2-1
v_call: TRBV21-1
clone_size: .
cdr3_aa: ASSISGGHNEQF

j_call: TRBJ1-6
v_call: TRBV5-6
clone_size: .
cdr3_aa: ASSLATNSPLH

j_call: TRBJ1-1
v_call: TRBV6-5
clone_size: .
cdr3_aa: ASSYSRQGPEAF

j_call: TRBJ2-1
v_call: TRBV7-2
clone_size: .
cdr3_aa: ASSLPSGNLDEQF

j_call: TRBJ2-1
v_call: TRBV7-2
clone_size: .
cdr3_aa: ASSRDNSYNEQF

j_call: TRBJ1-5
v_call: TRBV4-3
clone_size: .
cdr3_aa: ASSQDAGASNQPQH

j_call: TRBJ1-4
v_call: TRBV7-9
clone_size: .
cdr3_aa: ASSLTGGANEKLF

j_call: TRBJ2-3
v_call: TRBV4-3
clone_size: .
cdr3_aa: ASSQDPLAGAASTDTQY

j_call: TRBJ2-7
v_call: TRBV27
clone_size: .
cdr3_aa: ASSFGGGPLGEQY

j_call: TRBJ2-1
v_call: TRBV30
clone_size: .
cdr3_aa: AWSVAGYNEQF

j_call: TRBJ1-5
v_call: TRBV6-6
clone_size: .
cdr3_aa: ASTLVQGQPQH

j_call: TRBJ2-7
v_call: TRBV7-2
clone_size: .
cdr3_aa: ASSFIGRREREQY

j_call: TRBJ2-1
v_call: TRBV19
clone_size: .
cdr3_aa: ASKGTAYNEQF

j_call: TRBJ1-6
v_call: TRBV6-6
clone_size: .
cdr3_aa: ASSPEGSRSPLH

j_call: TRBJ1-5
v_call: TRBV6-6
clone_size: .
cdr3_aa: ASSSAGGASVEPQH

j_call: TRBJ1-6
v_call: TRBV6-1
clone_size: .
cdr3_aa: ASSERSPGSSSPLH

j_call: TRBJ2-5
v_call: TRBV18
clone_size: .
cdr3_aa: ASSPQRRQETQY

j_call: TRBJ2-6
v_call: TRBV18
clone_size: few
cdr3_aa: ASSPPTGSSGANVLT

j_call: TRBJ2-2
v_call: TRBV6-1
clone_size: .
cdr3_aa: ASSFGNTGELF

j_call: TRBJ2-1
v_call: TRBV19
clone_size: .
cdr3_aa: ASSMGQGWDEQF

j_call: TRBJ2-2
v_call: TRBV30
clone_size: .
cdr3_aa: AWSSDRFGELF

j_call: TRBJ2-3
v_call: TRBV19
clone_size: .
cdr3_aa: ASSKVGLAGADTQY

j_call: TRBJ2-5
v_call: TRBV9
clone_size: .
cdr3_aa: ASSVALGVETQY

j_call: TRBJ1-5
v_call: TRBV19
clone_size: few
cdr3_aa: ASREDKGRTQH

j_call: TRBJ2-1
v_call: TRBV6-1
clone_size: .
cdr3_aa: ASRIAGLAGGEQF

j_call: TRBJ2-5
v_call: TRBV7-2
clone_size: .
cdr3_aa: ASSLGLREQETQY

j_call: TRBJ2-5
v_call: TRBV4-3
clone_size: .
cdr3_aa: ASSQEGAGTQY

j_call: TRBJ2-7
v_call: TRBV29-1
clone_size: .
cdr3_aa: SGWDPMGEQY

j_call: TRBJ2-7
v_call: TRBV9
clone_size: .
cdr3_aa: ASSVCRVGGSYEQY

j_call: TRBJ1-2
v_call: TRBV29-1
clone_size: .
cdr3_aa: SARRAEGYT

j_call: TRBJ2-5
v_call: TRBV29-1
clone_size: few
cdr3_aa: SVVGGGQETQY